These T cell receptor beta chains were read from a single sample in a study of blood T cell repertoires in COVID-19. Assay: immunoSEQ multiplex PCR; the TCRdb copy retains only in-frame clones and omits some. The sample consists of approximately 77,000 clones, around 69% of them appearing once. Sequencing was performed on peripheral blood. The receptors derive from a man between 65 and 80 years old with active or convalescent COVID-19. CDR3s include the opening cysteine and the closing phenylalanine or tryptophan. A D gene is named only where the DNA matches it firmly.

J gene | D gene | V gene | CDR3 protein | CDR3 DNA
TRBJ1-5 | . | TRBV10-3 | CAISAGDGNQPQHF | TGTGCCATCAGTGCGGGGGACGGGAACCAGCCCCAGCATTTT
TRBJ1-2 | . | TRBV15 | CATSRDPLGYGYTF | TGTGCCACCAGCAGAGACCCACTTGGCTATGGCTACACCTTC
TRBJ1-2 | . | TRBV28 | CASRNPGDYGYTF | TGTGCCAGCAGAAACCCCGGGGACTATGGCTACACCTTC
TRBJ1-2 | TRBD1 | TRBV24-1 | CATSDTGTGYGYTF | TGTGCCACCAGTGATACCGGGACAGGGTATGGCTACACCTTC
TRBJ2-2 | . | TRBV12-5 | CASGLGLTTTGELFF | TGTGCTAGTGGTTTGGGCCTCACAACCACCGGGGAGCTGTTTTTT
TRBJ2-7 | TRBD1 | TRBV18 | CASSTNAGTGAYEQYF | TGTGCCAGCTCAACGAACGCCGGGACAGGGGCCTACGAGCAGTACTTC
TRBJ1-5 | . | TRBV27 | CASSSGGSFGQPQHF | TGTGCCAGCAGTTCGGGGGGCAGTTTTGGTCAGCCCCAGCATTTT
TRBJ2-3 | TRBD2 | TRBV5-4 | CASSLFSGGTDTQYF | TGTGCCAGCAGCTTGTTTAGCGGGGGTACAGATACGCAGTATTTT
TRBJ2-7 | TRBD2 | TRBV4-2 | CASSQVEAGGSQQYF | TGTGCCAGCAGCCAAGTTGAAGCGGGGGGGTCCCAGCAGTACTTC
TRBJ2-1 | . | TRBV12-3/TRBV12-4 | CASMLSRLGQFF | TGTGCCAGCATGCTATCCCGTCTTGGGCAGTTCTTC
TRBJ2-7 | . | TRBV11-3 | CASSSIDSIFSYEQYF | TGTGCCAGCAGCTCGATCGACAGTATATTCTCCTACGAGCAGTACTTC
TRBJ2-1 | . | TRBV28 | CASSFITRGGGAYNEQFF | TGTGCCAGCAGTTTTATTACTCGCGGGGGCGGGGCATACAATGAGCAGTTCTTC
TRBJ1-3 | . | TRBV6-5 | CASSSDRGGDRNTIYF | TGTGCCAGCAGTTCCGACCGAGGGGGAGACAGAAACACCATATATTTT
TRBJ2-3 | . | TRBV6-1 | CASSEVADTQYF | TGTGCCAGCAGTGAAGTAGCAGATACGCAGTATTTT
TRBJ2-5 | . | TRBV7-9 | CASTAGSGQETQYF | TGTGCCAGCACCGCGGGGAGCGGCCAAGAGACCCAGTACTTC
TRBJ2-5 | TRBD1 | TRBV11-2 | CASSVGSRGRGETQYF | TGTGCCAGCAGTGTCGGGTCCAGGGGGCGCGGAGAGACCCAGTACTTC